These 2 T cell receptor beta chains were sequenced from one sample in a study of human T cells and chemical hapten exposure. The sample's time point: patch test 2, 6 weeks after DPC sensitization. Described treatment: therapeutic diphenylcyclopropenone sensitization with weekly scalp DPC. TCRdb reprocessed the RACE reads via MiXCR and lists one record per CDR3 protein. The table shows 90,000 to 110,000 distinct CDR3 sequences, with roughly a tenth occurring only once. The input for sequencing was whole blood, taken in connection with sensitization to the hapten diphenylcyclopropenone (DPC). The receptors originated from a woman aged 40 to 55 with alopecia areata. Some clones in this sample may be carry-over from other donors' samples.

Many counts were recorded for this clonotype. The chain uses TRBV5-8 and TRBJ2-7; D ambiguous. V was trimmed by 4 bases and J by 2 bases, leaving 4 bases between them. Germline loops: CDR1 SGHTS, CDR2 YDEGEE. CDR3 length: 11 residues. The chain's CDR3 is CASSGAYEQYF. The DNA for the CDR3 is TGTGCCAGCAGCGGCGCCTACGAGCAGTACTTC.

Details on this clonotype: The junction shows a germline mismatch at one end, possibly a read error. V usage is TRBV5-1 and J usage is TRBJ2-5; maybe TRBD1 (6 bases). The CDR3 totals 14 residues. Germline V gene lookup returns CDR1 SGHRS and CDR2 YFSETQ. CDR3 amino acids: CAGSLQGPIETQYF. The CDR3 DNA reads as TGCGCCGGCAGCTTGCAGGGGCCCATAGAGACCCAGTACTTC. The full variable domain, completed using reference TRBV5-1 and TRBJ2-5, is KAGVTQTPRYLIKTRGQQVTLSCSPISGHRSVSWYQQTPGQGLQFLFEYFSETQRNKGNFPGRFSGRQFSNSRSEMNVSTLELGDSALYLCAGSLQGPIETQYFGPGTRLLVL.